The 28 T cell receptor beta chains below were found in one sample sequenced in a study of T cell clones after liver transplantation. Using immunoSEQ multiplex PCR, the repertoire was profiled, and TCRdb retains in-frame clones only, with some absent. Counted here are roughly 100,000 clones, roughly four fifths occurring once; the ten biggest clones make up approximately 3%. The material sequenced was CD4+ T cells from blood, taken approximately 43 months after liver transplant. The receptors derive from a human patient who received a liver transplant. T cells may partly derive from the graft donor.

This clone showed up just a few times. The rearrangement joins TRBV6-5 to TRBJ2-7; 7 nucleotides match TRBD1. Unmatched junction bases numbered 6, after V lost 7 bases and J lost 0 bases. Germline assignment: CDR1 MNHEY and CDR2 SVGAGI. The CDR3 runs 14 residues. The CDR3 protein is CASKRDSGSYEQYF. In nucleotides, the CDR3 is TGTGCCAGCAAACGGGACAGTGGCTCCTACGAGCAGTACTTC.

The V call is TRBV5-4, the J call TRBJ2-5; 11 nucleotides align to TRBD2. This CDR3 has 17 residues. CDR1 and CDR2 (germline): SGHNT, YYREEE (reference sequence). V shed 3 bases and J 2 bases; nucleotides not matched to a gene: 9. The CDR3 loop reads CASSSGTSGRGQETQYF. In DNA form, the CDR3 reads TGTGCCAGCAGCTCCGGGACTAGCGGCCGGGGGCAAGAGACCCAGTACTTC. Filled out from reference TRBV5-4 and TRBJ2-5, the complete variable domain reads ETGVTQSPTHLIKTRGQQVTLRCSSQSGHNTVSWYQQALGQGPQFIFQYYREEENGRGNFPPRFSGLQFPNYSSELNVNALELDDSALYLCASSSGTSGRGQETQYFGPGTRLLVL.

The chain joins TRBV19 to TRBJ2-7; TRBD1 matches at 10 bases. Germline CDR1 LNHDA, CDR2 SQIVND (reference sequence). J lost 4 bases, V lost 4 bases, and 7 bases had no gene match. The CDR3 spans 15 residues. The CDR3 DNA reads TGTGCCAGTAGTAAACAATGGACAGGGGGATACGAGCAGTACTTC. As protein: CASSKQWTGGYEQYF.

V gene TRBV27 combines with J gene TRBJ2-7; 8 bases match TRBD1. The CDR3 is 13 residues long. Trimming removed 2 bases from V and 5 bases from J; junction bases left unmatched: 2. Germline CDR1 MNHEY, CDR2 SMNVEV (reference sequence). CDR3 region: CASSLDRGHEQYF. CDR3 in DNA: TGTGCCAGCAGTTTAGACAGGGGCCACGAGCAGTACTTC.

The chain is built from TRBV5-5 and TRBJ1-2, with 8 bases fitting TRBD1. CDR3 length equals 14 residues. J was trimmed by 3 bases and V by 2 bases; bases with no gene match: 3. Germline V gene lookup returns CDR1 SGHKS and CDR2 YYEKEE (reference sequence). The CDR3 reads CASSFQGADYGYTF. The CDR3 DNA sequence: TGTGCCAGCAGCTTTCAGGGGGCTGACTATGGCTACACCTTC.

The rearrangement joins TRBV6-5 to TRBJ2-7; D unclear. The V end lost 6 bases, the J end lost 10 bases, and 19 bases lay between the germline ends. Germline assignment: CDR1 MNHEY and CDR2 SVGAGI. The CDR3 runs 13 residues. The CDR3 sequence is CASSPRTHRLQYF. CDR3 DNA: TGTGCCAGCAGCCCAAGGACCCACCGACTTCAGTACTTC.

The V and J genes are TRBV7-2 and TRBJ2-7, with TRBD2 as a possible D gene (5 bases). CDR1 and CDR2 from the germline V gene are SGHTA and FQGNSA. The CDR3 covers 17 residues. V was trimmed by 4 bases and J by 3 bases, leaving 22 bases between them. The CDR3 loop is CASSSGHLAYRNYEQYF. The CDR3, as DNA: TGTGCCAGCAGCTCCGGGCATCTAGCATATAGAAACTACGAGCAGTACTTC.

This chain links TRBV6-1 with TRBJ1-2; D remains ambiguous. The V gene's germline CDR1 is MNHNS and CDR2 SASEGT. CDR3 size: 12 residues. Trimming shortened V by 7 bases and J by 4 bases, and 10 bases separated the two germline ends. CDR3 sequence: CASIQWGYGYTF. DNA for the CDR3: TGTGCCAGCATACAGTGGGGCTATGGCTACACCTTC.

This clone was counted only a few times. The rearrangement links TRBV2 to TRBJ2-1; 8 positions agree with TRBD2. The CDR3 totals 13 residues. V was pared by 5 bases and J by 5 bases, with 2 bases of the junction left unmatched. Germline V gives CDR1 SNHLY, CDR2 FYNNEI. The CDR3 reads CASSRGGNNEQFF. In DNA form, the CDR3 reads TGTGCCAGCAGTCGGGGGGGTAACAATGAGCAGTTCTTC.

The rearrangement joins TRBV28 to TRBJ2-7, with 8 bases aligning to TRBD1. The CDR3 consists of 16 residues. The J segment lost 3 bases and the V segment lost 6 bases, leaving 13 bases of the junction unmatched. Germline CDR1 MDHEN, CDR2 SYDVKM. The CDR3 protein is CASRPFLGTGDYEQYF. CDR3 nucleotides: TGTGCCAGCAGACCCTTTCTCGGGACAGGAGACTACGAGCAGTACTTC.

V and J are TRBV28 and TRBJ2-7, with D possibly matching TRBD2 (6 bases). Per the germline V gene, CDR1 is MDHEN and CDR2 is SYDVKM. Trimming stripped 7 bases from V and 6 bases from J, with 16 bases between. This CDR3 comprises 13 residues. The chain's CDR3 is CASTYSGTSEQYF. DNA of the CDR3: TGTGCCAGCACCTATTCCGGGACTTCCGAGCAGTACTTC.

Here the CDR3 reads CASSPGGARSSYNEQFF. The DNA of the CDR3 is TGTGCCAGCAGCCCCGGGGGGGCTCGGAGCTCCTACAATGAGCAGTTCTTC. The chain has TRBV11-2 and TRBJ2-1; TRBD2 aligns across 8 bases. The germline V gene has CDR1 SGHAT and CDR2 FQNNGV. This CDR3 has 17 residues. V trimming: 5 bases; J trimming: 0 bases; junction bases outside the gene matches: 9.

This clone came up once. The chain carries TRBV29-1 and TRBJ2-2; 7 bases map to TRBD1. V lost 7 bases, J lost 1 base, and 0 bases stayed unmatched. In germline, CDR1 is SQVTM, CDR2 ANQGSEA. There are 12 residues in the CDR3. CDR3 DNA: TGCAGCGGACAGGGGAACACCGGGGAGCTGTTTTTT. Protein: CSGQGNTGELFF.

The chain uses TRBV7-2 and TRBJ1-5, with TRBD1 matching over 8 bases. The CDR3 has 16 residues. CDR1 SGHTA and CDR2 FQGNSA come from the germline V gene. The V and J ends lost 5 bases and 2 bases, in that order; junction bases with no gene match: 8. CDR3 in amino acids: CASSPQTGAGNQPQHF. The CDR3 DNA sequence: TGTGCCAGCAGCCCTCAGACAGGGGCGGGCAATCAGCCCCAGCATTTT.

The J gene is TRBJ1-5, the V gene TRBV27, with 7 bases fitting TRBD1. After removal of 4 bases from V and 6 bases from J, the junction contained 9 bases not matched to a gene. The germline V gene has CDR1 MNHEY and CDR2 SMNVEV (reference sequence). The CDR3 consists of 15 residues. The chain's CDR3 is CASSSPGGVSQPQHF. The DNA for the CDR3 is TGTGCCAGCAGTTCCCCAGGGGGAGTCTCTCAGCCCCAGCATTTT.

The genes are TRBV7-8 and TRBJ1-5; a possible D gene is TRBD1 (6 bases). Trimming pared 2 bases from V and 2 bases from J, leaving 13 bases between. The CDR3 consists of 16 residues. Germline V gene sequence: CDR1 SGHVS, CDR2 FQNEAQ. This CDR3 reads CASSLTTGSGNQPQHF. Written as DNA, the CDR3 is TGTGCCAGCAGCTTAACTACAGGGAGTGGCAATCAGCCCCAGCATTTT.

The V call is TRBV5-6, the J call TRBJ2-4; 13 nucleotides agree with TRBD2. The germline CDR1 and CDR2 sequences are SGHDT and YYEEEE. The CDR3 runs 18 residues. With V trimmed by 0 bases and J by 3 bases, 6 bases remained unmatched. Here the CDR3 reads CASSLGLAGGGFKNIQYF. DNA for the CDR3: TGTGCCAGCAGCTTGGGACTAGCGGGGGGCGGATTCAAAAACATTCAGTACTTC.

This clone was counted only a few times. The chain recombines TRBV19 with TRBJ2-7, with 8 bases that match TRBD1. The CDR3 extends over 14 amino acids. V lost 10 bases and J lost 0; bases outside the gene matches: 8. Germline CDR1 and CDR2: LNHDA and SQIVND (reference sequence). The CDR3 sequence: CATKTGVGSYEQYF. The DNA of the CDR3 is TGTGCCACCAAGACAGGGGTCGGCTCCTACGAGCAGTACTTC.

The rearrangement joins TRBV19 to TRBJ1-5; no clear D. Deletions cut 3 bases from V and 1 base from J, with 13 bases between. The CDR3 contains 16 residues. Germline assignment: CDR1 LNHDA and CDR2 SQIVND (reference sequence). The CDR3 DNA follows: TGTGCCAGTAGTATTGGAGGCAGCCTCAGCAATCAGCCCCAGCATTTT. This gives the protein CASSIGGSLSNQPQHF.

As to this clone: This same CDR3 is encoded by further DNA sequences in the sample. This sequence joins TRBV29-1 and TRBJ1-5; a weak D match, TRBD1 (6 bases). Germline lookup yields CDR1 SQVTM and CDR2 ANQGSEA. The length of the CDR3 is 14 residues. Deletions cut 4 bases from V and 0 bases from J, with 10 bases between. DNA of the CDR3: TGCAGCGTTGGAGGGGGAGGTAGCAATCAGCCCCAGCATTTT. Translation: CSVGGGGSNQPQHF.

DNA for the CDR3: TGTGCCAGCAGGTCGAACCCGCCGGCAGCGAATTCACCCCTCCACTTT. This translates into CASRSNPPAANSPLHF. The chain is built from TRBV27 and TRBJ1-6; D gene uncertain. The CDR3 spans 16 residues. Germline CDR1 is MNHEY and CDR2 is SMNVEV (reference sequence). The V end lost 6 bases, the J end lost 7 bases, and 19 bases lay between the germline ends.

The chain employs TRBV5-4 and TRBJ1-6; a weak D match, TRBD1 (5 bases). The V and J ends lost 5 bases and 10 bases respectively, with 19 bases between them. CDR1 is SGHNT and CDR2 is YYREEE in the germline V gene (reference sequence). The CDR3 consists of 15 residues. CDR3: CASSWTPEVGSPLHF. DNA of the CDR3: TGTGCCAGCAGTTGGACACCAGAGGTAGGATCACCCCTCCACTTT. Full variable domain (remainder filled in from reference TRBV5-4 and TRBJ1-6): ETGVTQSPTHLIKTRGQQVTLRCSSQSGHNTVSWYQQALGQGPQFIFQYYREEENGRGNFPPRFSGLQFPNYSSELNVNALELDDSALYLCASSWTPEVGSPLHFGNGTRLTVT.

The CDR3 region is CASSLGGGEQFF. The CDR3 DNA is TGTGCCAGCAGCTTAGGTGGCGGCGAGCAGTTCTTC. The chain couples TRBV7-6 to TRBJ2-1; unclear D gene. CDR3 size: 12 residues. Looked up from germline, CDR1 is SGHVS and CDR2 is FNYEAQ. V was trimmed by 1 base and J by 10 bases, leaving 8 bases between them.

CDR3 coding DNA: TGTGCCAGTAGTATAGATCGGAGGGTGAGTCAGCCCCAGCATTTT. It specifies CASSIDRRVSQPQHF. The chain has TRBV19 and TRBJ1-5; D is undetermined. Trimming left V 0 bases short and J 6 bases short, with 12 bases between. The CDR3 runs 15 residues. CDR1 LNHDA and CDR2 SQIVND come from the germline V gene (reference sequence).

The chain has TRBV27 and TRBJ1-5; D gene ambiguous. Germline V gives CDR1 MNHEY, CDR2 SMNVEV (reference sequence). V was shortened by 6 bases and J by 3 bases, with 6 bases between the two germline ends. This CDR3 has 12 residues. Written as DNA, the CDR3 is TGTGCCAGCAGCAGGAACAATCAGCCCCAGCATTTT. Translation gives CASSRNNQPQHF.

This rearrangement joins TRBV9 to TRBJ2-3, with 13 bases aligning to TRBD2. Germline values: CDR1 SGDLS, CDR2 YYNGEE. Trimming took 4 bases from V and 3 from J; bases not matched to a gene: 8. This CDR3 is 17 amino acids long. The DNA of the CDR3 is TGTGCCAGCAGCATCGGACTAGCGGGAGTAGGAACAGATACGCAGTATTTT. Translated: CASSIGLAGVGTDTQYF.

V and J are TRBV10-3 and TRBJ2-1; D might be TRBD1 (5 bases). There are 12 residues in the CDR3. The germline V gene encodes CDR1 ENHRY and CDR2 SYGVKD. V was shortened by 4 bases and J by 6 bases, with 7 bases between the two germline ends. This CDR3 is CAISVGLNEQFF. CDR3 nucleotides: TGTGCCATCAGTGTGGGGCTCAATGAGCAGTTCTTC.

The chain carries TRBV10-2 and TRBJ2-3; weak D call: TRBD2 (6 bases). Germline V gene sequence: CDR1 WSHSY, CDR2 SAAADI. This CDR3 has 14 amino acids. V dropped 10 bases and J dropped 6 bases, with 20 bases sitting between them. The CDR3 bases are TGCGCCACCCACCCGCCGTCGGGAGTGGATACGCAGTATTTT. Encoded protein: CATHPPSGVDTQYF.